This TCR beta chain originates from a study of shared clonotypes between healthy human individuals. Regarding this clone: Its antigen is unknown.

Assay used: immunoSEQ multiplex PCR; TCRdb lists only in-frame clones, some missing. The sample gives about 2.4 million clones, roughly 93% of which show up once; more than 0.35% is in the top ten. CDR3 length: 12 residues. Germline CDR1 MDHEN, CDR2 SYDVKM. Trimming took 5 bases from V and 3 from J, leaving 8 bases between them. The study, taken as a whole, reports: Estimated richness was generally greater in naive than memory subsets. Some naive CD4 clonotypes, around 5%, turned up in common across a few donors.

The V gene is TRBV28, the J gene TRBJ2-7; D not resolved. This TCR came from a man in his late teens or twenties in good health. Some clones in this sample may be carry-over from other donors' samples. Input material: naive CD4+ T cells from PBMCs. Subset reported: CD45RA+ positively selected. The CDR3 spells CASSPRNYEQYF. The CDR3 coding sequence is TGTGCCAGCAGTCCCCGGAACTACGAGCAGTACTTC. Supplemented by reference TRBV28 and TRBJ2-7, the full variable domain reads DVKVTQSSRYLVKRTGEKVFLECVQDMDHENMFWYRQDPGLGLRLIYFSYDVKMKEKGDIPEGYSVSREKKERFSLILESASTNQTSMYLCASSPRNYEQYFGPGTRLTVT.